The 22 T cell receptor beta chains in this list originate from one sample, sequenced in a study of blood T cell repertoires in COVID-19 (dated by TCRdb to about 2020). Library preparation used the immunoSEQ multiplex PCR assay. The clones in this table, taken by TCRdb from immuneACCESS, are in-frame only. Not every clone is retained; where verified, under half of the shortfall comes from an unresolved V gene, and the cause of the rest is unknown. The sample table contains 250,000 to 350,000 clones; only one count was recorded for roughly 85% of them. Together, the top ten hold 2.5% to 3.5% of the sample. The sample consisted of peripheral blood. Receptors originate from a woman aged 30 to 39 with active or convalescent COVID-19.

The chain employs TRBV7-3 and TRBJ2-7, with 10 bases lining up with TRBD1. J lost 2 bases, V lost 3 bases, and 1 base had no gene match. CDR3 size: 14 residues. Per the germline V gene, CDR1 is SGHTA and CDR2 is FQGTGA. CDR3 residues: CASSFDRGPYEQYF. In nucleotides, the CDR3 is TGTGCCAGCAGCTTCGACAGGGGGCCCTACGAGCAGTACTTC.

This chain connects TRBV5-1 to TRBJ2-2; 8 nucleotides agree with TRBD1. Trimming cost V 1 base and J 0 bases; bases outside gene matches: 5. Germline V gene data show CDR1 as SGHRS and CDR2 as YFSETQ. The CDR3 covers 17 residues. In DNA form, the CDR3 reads TGCGCCAGCAGCTTGAACCCGGACAGGGCGAACACCGGGGAGCTGTTTTTT. This encodes CASSLNPDRANTGELFF.

Written as DNA, the CDR3 is TGCAGCGTTGAACCGGGACTCTCGGACAAGGCTTTCTTT. Its protein is CSVEPGLSDKAFF. The rearrangement links TRBV29-1 to TRBJ1-1, with D possibly matching TRBD1 (5 bases). Between the trimmed V and J ends, which lost 2 bases and 11 bases, there was a span of 18 bases. The CDR3 length is 13 residues. Germline V gene data show CDR1 as SQVTM and CDR2 as ANQGSEA.

V and J are TRBV5-1 and TRBJ2-2; D is unclear. There are 13 residues in the CDR3. From germline, CDR1 is SGHRS and CDR2 YFSETQ. Trimming stripped 1 base from V and 4 bases from J, with 5 bases between. The CDR3 is CASSLSVTGELFF. CDR3 bases: TGCGCCAGCAGCTTGTCAGTCACCGGGGAGCTGTTTTTT. The complete variable domain, with remaining parts taken from reference TRBV5-1 and TRBJ2-2, reads KAGVTQTPRYLIKTRGQQVTLSCSPISGHRSVSWYQQTPGQGLQFLFEYFSETQRNKGNFPGRFSGRQFSNSRSEMNVSTLELGDSALYLCASSLSVTGELFFGEGSRLTVL.

This clone was found once. The chain has TRBV2 and TRBJ2-6, with D tentatively TRBD1 (6 bases). The CDR3 is made up of 16 amino acids. Germline CDR1 and CDR2: SNHLY and FYNNEI. Trimming removed 5 bases at V and 2 bases at J, with 13 bases between. This CDR3 is CASSFLRGPGANVLTF. CDR3 in DNA: TGTGCCAGCAGTTTCCTCAGGGGTCCTGGGGCCAACGTCCTGACTTTC.

This chain connects TRBV28 to TRBJ2-5; the match to TRBD2 covers 9 bases. Germline CDR1 MDHEN, CDR2 SYDVKM. The V and J ends lost 4 bases and 3 bases, in that order; junction bases with no gene match: 6. The CDR3 is made up of 15 amino acids. The CDR3: CASSSPGLAEETQYF. Here the CDR3 DNA reads TGTGCCAGCAGTTCCCCGGGACTAGCCGAAGAGACCCAGTACTTC.

The chain has TRBV6-2 or TRBV6-3 and TRBJ1-2, with D possibly being TRBD1 (6 bases). Germline CDR1 reads MNHEY; CDR2 reads SVGEGT. V was pared by 6 bases and J by 8 bases, with 10 bases between. The CDR3 contains 11 residues. The CDR3 loop reads CASSPGAGYTF. For the CDR3, the DNA is TGTGCCAGCAGCCCAGGGGCCGGCTACACCTTC.

This clone was found once. This rearrangement joins TRBV5-1 to TRBJ1-1; 7 bases align to TRBD1. CDR1 SGHRS and CDR2 YFSETQ come from the germline V gene. After removal of 0 bases from V and 0 bases from J, the junction contained 5 bases not matched to a gene. This CDR3 spans 16 amino acids. The CDR3 loop reads CASSLGQGMMNTEAFF. The CDR3 DNA follows: TGCGCCAGCAGCTTGGGACAGGGAATGATGAACACTGAAGCTTTCTTT. Drawing the rest from reference TRBV5-1 and TRBJ1-1, the complete variable domain is KAGVTQTPRYLIKTRGQQVTLSCSPISGHRSVSWYQQTPGQGLQFLFEYFSETQRNKGNFPGRFSGRQFSNSRSEMNVSTLELGDSALYLCASSLGQGMMNTEAFFGQGTRLTVV.

This chain connects TRBV19 to TRBJ1-3; no reliable D call. The V and J ends lost 8 bases and 3 bases respectively, with 11 bases between them. Germline CDR1 is LNHDA and CDR2 is SQIVND (reference sequence). The CDR3 has 13 amino acids. CDR3 amino acids: CASPTSRGNTIYF. The CDR3 DNA sequence: TGTGCCAGTCCAACCAGTCGTGGAAACACCATATATTTT.

This chain connects TRBV5-4 to TRBJ2-3, with 8 bases fitting TRBD2. Germline CDR1 and CDR2: SGHNT and YYREEE (reference sequence). Trimming cost V 3 bases and J 8 bases; bases outside gene matches: 11. The CDR3 consists of 15 residues. CDR3 bases: TGTGCCAGCAGCTCCCCGGGACTAGGCGCGAGTACGCAGTATTTT. Its protein is CASSSPGLGASTQYF.

This chain joins TRBV9 and TRBJ2-2; TRBD2 matches at 10 bases. From germline, CDR1 is SGDLS and CDR2 YYNGEE. The V segment lost 3 bases and the J segment 1 base; nucleotides outside the gene matches: 0. This CDR3 spans 15 amino acids. CDR3 nucleotides: TGTGCCAGCAGCGGACTAGCGGGGAACACCGGGGAGCTGTTTTTT. Translated: CASSGLAGNTGELFF.

This chain connects TRBV5-4 to TRBJ2-6; a weak D match, TRBD1 (5 bases). CDR3 length: 14 amino acids. Looked up from germline, CDR1 is SGHNT and CDR2 is YYREEE (reference sequence). Deletions cut 1 base from V and 3 bases from J, with 5 bases between. Here the CDR3 reads CASSLRGGANVLTF. The CDR3 DNA follows: TGTGCCAGCAGCTTGAGGGGTGGGGCCAACGTCCTGACTTTC. The full variable domain, with the rest looked up from reference TRBV5-4 and TRBJ2-6, is ETGVTQSPTHLIKTRGQQVTLRCSSQSGHNTVSWYQQALGQGPQFIFQYYREEENGRGNFPPRFSGLQFPNYSSELNVNALELDDSALYLCASSLRGGANVLTFGAGSRLTVL.

Here the CDR3 DNA reads TGTGCCAGCAGCTTATTGACAGTCTATAATTCACCCCTCCACTTT. This translates into CASSLLTVYNSPLHF. The chain carries TRBV7-2 and TRBJ1-6; D possibly corresponds to TRBD1 (5 bases). Germline V gives CDR1 SGHTA, CDR2 FQGNSA. The CDR3 runs to 15 residues. V was shortened by 2 bases and J by 3 bases, with 8 bases between the two germline ends. Based on the CDR3 plus reference TRBV7-2 and TRBJ1-6, the full variable domain is GAGVSQSPSNKVTEKGKDVELRCDPISGHTALYWYRQSLGQGLEFLIYFQGNSAPDKSGLPSDRFSAERTGGSVSTLTIQRTQQEDSAVYLCASSLLTVYNSPLHFGNGTRLTVT.

This chain links TRBV7-9 with TRBJ1-4; 12 bases fit TRBD1. The CDR3 loop spans 16 amino acids. The germline gives CDR1 SEHNR, CDR2 FQNEAQ (reference sequence). Trimming at V came to 4 bases and at J to 8 bases, leaving 8 bases not matched to a gene. CDR3 region: CASSWGDRGHREKLFF. The CDR3 region has the DNA TGTGCCAGCAGCTGGGGGGACAGGGGGCATAGGGAAAAACTGTTTTTT. The full variable domain, its missing parts supplied by reference TRBV7-9 and TRBJ1-4, is DTGVSQNPRHKITKRGQNVTFRCDPISEHNRLYWYRQTLGQGPEFLTYFQNEAQLEKSRLLSDRFSAERPKGSFSTLEIQRTEQGDSAMYLCASSWGDRGHREKLFFGSGTQLSVL.

Here the CDR3 reads CAISESRPGRNSPLHF. As DNA, the CDR3 is TGTGCCATCAGTGAGTCGAGGCCAGGGCGTAATTCACCCCTCCACTTT. V usage is TRBV10-3 and J usage is TRBJ1-6; maybe TRBD1 (5 bases). The CDR3 extends over 16 amino acids. Germline CDR1 reads ENHRY; CDR2 reads SYGVKD. V dropped 0 bases and J dropped 6 bases, with 12 bases sitting between them.

This chain's CDR3 is CASKSLAGAGNEQFF. The CDR3 coding sequence is TGCGCCAGCAAGTCCCTAGCGGGGGCCGGGAATGAGCAGTTCTTC. The chain combines TRBV5-1 with TRBJ2-1, with 10 bases aligning to TRBD2. In germline, CDR1 is SGHRS, CDR2 YFSETQ. This CDR3 is 15 amino acids long. V dropped 6 bases and J dropped 7; count of bases not matched to a gene: 10.

The CDR3 DNA follows: TGCGCCAGCAGCCAGGATTGGGGGGGTGGCACTGAAGCTTTCTTT. Encoded protein: CASSQDWGGGTEAFF. The V and J genes are TRBV4-3 and TRBJ1-1; D possibly corresponds to TRBD1 (5 bases). Germline V gene sequence: CDR1 LGHNA, CDR2 YSLEER. The CDR3 is 15 residues long. Trimming left V 3 bases short and J 4 bases short, with 15 bases between.

The chain has TRBV6-2 or TRBV6-3 and TRBJ2-3; D is unclear. V dropped 3 bases and J dropped 5 bases, with 9 bases sitting between them. The CDR3 consists of 13 residues. Germline V gene data show CDR1 as MNHEY and CDR2 as SVGEGT. The CDR3 loop reads CASSYSEKDTQYF. For the CDR3, the DNA is TGTGCCAGCAGTTATTCGGAGAAAGATACGCAGTATTTT.

The chain links TRBV27 to TRBJ2-1; 7 bases agree with TRBD2. Losses at the gene ends were 0 bases for V and 7 bases for J; bases not matched to a gene: 6. The CDR3 length is 15 residues. The V gene's germline CDR1 is MNHEY and CDR2 SMNVEV (reference sequence). DNA for the CDR3: TGTGCCAGCAGTTTATCCCGGGGGGTGTTTAATGAGCAGTTCTTC. This sequence encodes CASSLSRGVFNEQFF.

V gene TRBV28 combines with J gene TRBJ1-1, with TRBD1 matching over 10 bases. The CDR3 is made up of 17 amino acids. The ends lost 5 bases at V and 3 bases at J; junction bases unmatched: 12. Germline V gives CDR1 MDHEN, CDR2 SYDVKM. This CDR3 is CASSPLLGTGEDTEAFF. In DNA form, the CDR3 reads TGTGCCAGCAGTCCACTTCTCGGGACAGGGGAAGACACTGAAGCTTTCTTT.

The chain employs TRBV2 and TRBJ2-2; 12 bases align to TRBD2. Per the germline V gene, CDR1 is SNHLY and CDR2 is FYNNEI. This CDR3 region has 15 residues. With V trimmed by 6 bases and J by 3 bases, 2 bases remained unmatched. CDR3 nucleotides: TGTGCCAGCAGGACTAGCGGGGGACACACCGGGGAGCTGTTTTTT. Protein product: CASRTSGGHTGELFF. Complete variable domain (other parts from reference TRBV2 and TRBJ2-2): EPEVTQTPSHQVTQMGQEVILRCVPISNHLYFYWYRQILGQKVEFLVSFYNNEISEKSEIFDDQFSVERPDGSNFTLKIRSTKLEDSAMYFCASRTSGGHTGELFFGEGSRLTVL.

The gene calls are TRBV30 and TRBJ2-7, with D maybe TRBD1 (6 bases). Trimming removed 0 bases from V and 1 base from J, with 10 bases in between. The CDR3 runs 14 residues. The germline gives CDR1 GTSNPN, CDR2 SVGIG (reference sequence). The CDR3 region is CAWSVWGLSYEQYF. The CDR3 coding sequence is TGTGCCTGGAGTGTCTGGGGGCTATCCTACGAGCAGTACTTC.